Listed here is a single T cell receptor beta chain. Its antigen is currently unknown. Deletions cut 3 bases from V and 0 bases from J, with 18 bases between. The CDR3 extends over 16 amino acids. Germline V gene sequence: CDR1 DFQATT, CDR2 SNEGSKA (reference sequence). The record originates from a study of CD8 T cells in ankylosing spondylitis. Notes on the study in general: Roughly eight highly homologous variants made up a TCR beta motif that seemed to typify ankylosing spondylitis blood.

In making TCR beta libraries, quantitative 5'-RACE with molecular barcodes was used. Via MiXCR, TCRdb re-called the 5' RACE reads, giving one row per CDR3 protein. The sample yields about 160,000 distinct CDR3 sequences, around 17% seen once. The chain joins TRBV20-1 to TRBJ2-7; D possibly corresponds to TRBD2 (5 bases). The clonotype comes from a male donor with ankylosing spondylitis or in good health (not recorded which). Sequenced sample: blood, either unsorted or a sorted T cell fraction (not recorded which). The CDR3 coding sequence is TGCAGTGCTAGGCCCAGGACTCGAATCAACTCCTACGAGCAGTACTTC. Translating gives CSARPRTRINSYEQYF.